This T cell receptor (beta chain) stems from a study of radiotherapy plus CTLA-4 blockade in lung cancer. Study information: Overall, about 19% of patients showed an objective response, while roughly 28% attained disease control. Study outcomes and limitations: Per reports, early blood T cell clone dynamics, plus interferon-beta, forecast response most strongly. Blood-borne expansion of tumor-derived TCR clones followed radiotherapy plus ipilimumab.

For this clone: Antigen: not known.

This table comes from immunoSEQ multiplex PCR, and its TCRdb copy is limited to in-frame clones, with some not included. The table shows fewer than 75,000 clones, with about nine tenths occurring only once. Chemo-refractory metastatic non-small-cell lung cancer patients received focal radiation with ipilimumab CTLA-4 blockade. Germline CDR1 SGHAT, CDR2 FQNNGV. J lost 3 bases, V lost 7 bases, and 3 bases had no gene match. The CDR3 length is 13 residues. This chain links TRBV11-2 with TRBJ2-7, with 10 bases lining up with TRBD1. The clonotype originates from a human donor with non-small cell lung cancer that progressed on radiotherapy plus ipilimumab. Sequencing used peripheral blood, obtained from a patient treated with radiotherapy plus ipilimumab. As DNA, the CDR3 is TGTGCCAGCAAGGGGACAGGGGTCTACGAGCAGTACGTC. Encoded protein: CASKGTGVYEQYV.